This T cell receptor (beta chain) was identified in a study of siplizumab effects on memory and regulatory T cells. Study-level points and caveats: Researchers could not give a naive or memory phenotype to roughly 75-95% of proliferating CD4+ or CD8+ clones. In siplizumab cultures, the suppressive function of proliferating Tregs remained unconfirmed. Mean Treg-derived proportions of mappable alloreactive CD4+ clones were 68.8% for siplizumab and about 30% for controls.

The CDR3 extends over 12 amino acids. Germline V gene sequence: CDR1 MNHNS, CDR2 SASEGT. Trimming took 4 bases from V and 3 from J, leaving 5 bases between them. On this clone: The antigen remains undetermined.

Sequencing was performed with immunoSEQ multiplex PCR; in TCRdb, only in-frame clones are kept and a portion is missing. The sample contains 85,000 to 120,000 clones, approximately 90% of which appear only once. The gene calls are TRBV6-1 and TRBJ2-3; possible D gene TRBD2, 5 bases. The specimen sequenced was CD4+ T cells sorted from blood. The source of this sequence is a human donor in good health. The CDR3 is CASSVATDTQYF. CDR3 sequence (DNA): TGTGCCAGCAGTGTAGCGACAGATACGCAGTATTTT.